Listed below are T cell receptor beta chains from one sample, sequenced in a study of shared T cell receptors in the human thymus. Clones were read by immunoSEQ multiplex PCR, and TCRdb kept only the in-frame ones, dropping some. The sample lists roughly 500,000 clones; about 80% were seen once. The same specimen was also included in a second study, on human thymus T cells.

The specimen sequenced was thymocytes. The origin of the receptors is a boy in the first two years of life with a congenital heart defect. The CDR3 runs from the conserved cysteine through the conserved F or W. The order of the fields is D gene, J gene, clone size, V gene, CDR3 protein, CDR3 DNA. A D gene is named only where the DNA matches it firmly. Size tells how often a clone was seen (once, few, many) or the class of an expanded clone, and some rows leave it out.

TRBD1,TRBJ2-7,NA,TRBV2,CASSSGTGGLYEQYF,TGTGCCAGCAGTTCGGGTACAGGGGGTCTCTACGAGCAGTACTTC
TRBD2,TRBJ2-3,once,TRBV15,CATSSGPGLAGPDTQYF,TGTGCCACCAGCAGTGGTCCGGGACTAGCGGGACCAGATACGCAGTATTTT
TRBD2,TRBJ2-3,few,TRBV7-9,CASSCHRLAPTDTQYF,TGTGCCAGCAGCTGCCATAGACTAGCCCCCACAGATACGCAGTATTTT
TRBD1,TRBJ1-1,NA,TRBV4-3,CASSRSGTGSGGTEAFF,TGCGCCAGCAGCCGGTCCGGGACAGGGTCCGGTGGAACTGAAGCTTTCTTT
NA,TRBJ2-1,NA,TRBV6-6,CASIPDTPGRRQFF,TGTGCCAGCATCCCGGACACACCCGGTCGTAGGCAGTTCTTC
NA,TRBJ1-1,few,TRBV4-3,CASSQEGRGTNTEAFF,TGCGCCAGCAGCCAAGAGGGGAGGGGAACGAACACTGAAGCTTTCTTT
NA,TRBJ2-7,NA,TRBV28,CASRTSSYEQYF,TGTGCCAGCAGGACTAGCTCCTACGAGCAGTACTTC
TRBD2,TRBJ2-1,NA,TRBV29-1,CSVESASGMVSYNEQFF,TGCAGCGTTGAATCGGCTAGCGGGATGGTTTCCTACAATGAGCAGTTCTTC
TRBD1,TRBJ2-3,few,TRBV19,CASSIETGLNDTQYF,TGTGCCAGTAGTATAGAGACAGGGTTAAACGATACGCAGTATTTT
TRBD1,TRBJ2-4,NA,TRBV4-3,CASSQDLGQAAEDIQYF,TGCGCCAGCAGCCAAGACCTGGGACAGGCGGCCGAGGATATTCAGTACTTC
TRBD1,TRBJ1-5,NA,TRBV25-1,CASSAGGTVNQPQHF,TGTGCCAGCAGTGCCGGCGGGACAGTCAATCAGCCCCAGCATTTT
TRBD2,TRBJ2-5,NA,TRBV27,CASSLGLAGGEETQYF,TGTGCCAGCAGTTTAGGACTAGCGGGAGGAGAAGAGACCCAGTACTTC
TRBD2,TRBJ2-1,once,TRBV5-1,CASSLAASGHNNEQFF,TGCGCCAGCAGCTTGGCGGCTAGCGGACACAACAATGAGCAGTTCTTC
NA,TRBJ2-1,once,TRBV25-1,CASTPSGSSYNEQFF,TGTGCCAGCACGCCAAGTGGGAGTTCTTACAATGAGCAGTTCTTC
NA,TRBJ2-3,NA,TRBV5-6,CASSFLSQGLFTDTQYF,TGTGCCAGCAGCTTTTTGAGCCAGGGTTTATTCACAGATACGCAGTATTTT
NA,TRBJ2-3,NA,TRBV28,CASSSPKTRQGGCTDTQYF,TGTGCCAGCAGTTCCCCAAAGACGAGGCAGGGTGGTTGCACAGATACGCAGTATTTT
TRBD2,TRBJ2-3,NA,TRBV19,CASNSGAGDTQYF,TGTGCCAGTAATAGCGGGGCAGGGGATACGCAGTATTTT
NA,TRBJ2-3,NA,TRBV19,CASSGGGGTDTQYF,TGTGCCAGTAGTGGAGGGGGCGGCACAGATACGCAGTATTTT
NA,TRBJ2-7,NA,TRBV28,CASRSGTAYEQYF,TGTGCCAGCAGATCGGGGACTGCCTACGAGCAGTACTTC
TRBD1,TRBJ2-7,NA,TRBV10-3,CAISVMGQDLYF,TGTGCCATCAGTGTTATGGGACAGGATCTGTACTTC
TRBD2,TRBJ2-2,NA,TRBV4-3,CASSHPGRPNTGELFF,TGCGCCAGCAGCCACCCCGGGAGGCCAAACACCGGGGAGCTGTTTTTT
NA,TRBJ1-5,NA,TRBV10-2,CASSVGNQAQHF,TGCGCCAGCAGTGTAGGTAATCAGGCCCAGCATTTT
TRBD1,TRBJ2-1,few,TRBV27,CASSLGTGGEFF,TGTGCCAGCAGTTTAGGGACAGGCGGGGAGTTCTTC
TRBD1,TRBJ2-1,once,TRBV18,CASSPPRTGLYNEQFF,TGTGCCAGCTCACCACCGAGGACAGGCCTCTACAATGAGCAGTTCTTC
NA,TRBJ2-4,few,TRBV5-6,CASSLQMKNIQYF,TGTGCCAGCAGCTTACAGATGAAAAACATTCAGTACTTC
NA,TRBJ2-7,NA,TRBV12-5,CASGLRAASSYEQYF,TGTGCTAGTGGTTTAAGAGCGGCTAGCTCCTACGAGCAGTACTTC
TRBD2,TRBJ2-1,NA,TRBV28,CASESSGRFYNEQFF,TGTGCCAGCGAGAGTAGCGGGAGGTTCTACAATGAGCAGTTCTTC
TRBD1,TRBJ1-1,once,TRBV5-6,CASSLVLYGTGTRGTEAFF,TGTGCCAGCAGCTTGGTTCTGTATGGGACAGGGACCAGGGGAACTGAAGCTTTCTTT
TRBD2,TRBJ2-2,NA,TRBV4-3,CASSFRRSAGEDTGELFF,TGCGCCAGCAGCTTTCGGCGATCGGCGGGAGAGGACACCGGGGAGCTGTTTTTT
NA,TRBJ1-1,NA,TRBV2,CASDYRVNTEAFF,TGTGCCAGCGACTACAGGGTGAACACTGAAGCTTTCTTT
TRBD1,TRBJ2-1,once,TRBV14,CASSQDKGTGVKNEQFF,TGTGCCAGCAGCCAAGATAAGGGGACAGGGGTTAAGAATGAGCAGTTCTTC
TRBD2,TRBJ2-1,NA,TRBV6-1,CASGEGGNIDNEQFF,TGTGCCAGCGGGGAGGGAGGGAATATCGACAATGAGCAGTTCTTC
TRBD1,TRBJ1-5,NA,TRBV19,CASSKTGGNQPQHF,TGTGCCAGTAGCAAGACAGGGGGAAATCAGCCCCAGCATTTT
NA,TRBJ2-7,NA,TRBV27,CASRGLLYEQYF,TGTGCCAGCAGGGGACTCCTCTACGAGCAGTACTTC
NA,TRBJ1-1,NA,TRBV6-5,CASSSSDTMNTEAFF,TGTGCCAGCAGTTCCTCAGACACAATGAACACTGAAGCTTTCTTT
NA,TRBJ2-1,NA,TRBV27,CASRTQGQRYNEQFF,TGTGCCAGCAGGACACAGGGTCAGCGCTACAATGAGCAGTTCTTC
NA,TRBJ2-5,NA,TRBV10-1,CASSEGAGRPETQYF,TGCGCCAGCAGTGAGGGCGCGGGGAGGCCGGAGACCCAGTACTTC
NA,TRBJ1-2,NA,TRBV4-1,CASSQAGALDYGYTF,TGCGCCAGCAGCCAAGCAGGGGCGCTGGACTATGGCTACACCTTC
TRBD1,TRBJ1-4,NA,TRBV14,CASSQDRGQGGEKLFF,TGTGCCAGCAGCCAAGATCGGGGACAGGGGGGTGAAAAACTGTTTTTT
NA,TRBJ2-7,once,TRBV1,CTSVTGGANGEQYF,TGCACCAGCGTCACAGGGGGCGCGAACGGGGAGCAGTACTTC
TRBD1,TRBJ2-1,NA,TRBV6-1,CASSATGTGGRNEQFF,TGTGCCAGCAGTGCAACCGGGACAGGGGGCAGGAATGAGCAGTTCTTC
TRBD1,TRBJ2-7,NA,TRBV10-3,CAIMGQGGYEQYF,TGTGCCATCATGGGACAGGGGGGCTACGAGCAGTACTTC
NA,TRBJ1-5,NA,TRBV27,CASSLIFSGQTPGPQHF,TGTGCCAGCAGTTTAATTTTTTCCGGACAGACCCCCGGGCCCCAGCATTTT
TRBD2,TRBJ2-7,once,TRBV14,CASSPRESGKYEQYF,TGTGCCAGCAGCCCGCGGGAGAGCGGGAAATACGAGCAGTACTTC
NA,TRBJ2-5,few,TRBV5-1,CASSLGTYRGGETQYF,TGCGCCAGCAGCTTGGGAACTTACCGAGGAGGGGAGACCCAGTACTTC
NA,TRBJ2-2,NA,TRBV14,CASSQVWGGEKYTGELFF,TGTGCCAGCAGCCAAGTTTGGGGGGGCGAGAAGTACACCGGGGAGCTGTTTTTT
NA,TRBJ2-1,NA,TRBV7-2,CASSLSLPISYNEQFF,TGTGCCAGCAGCTTATCACTACCAATCTCCTACAATGAGCAGTTCTTC
TRBD2,TRBJ2-7,NA,TRBV5-1,CASSLLSQAGFSYEQYF,TGCGCCAGCAGCTTGTTATCCCAAGCGGGATTCTCCTACGAGCAGTACTTC
NA,TRBJ2-3,NA,TRBV6-1,CASSEALVLALTDTQYF,TGTGCCAGCAGTGAAGCTCTGGTTCTCGCGCTCACAGATACGCAGTATTTT
NA,TRBJ2-5,NA,TRBV7-2,CASSFHKETQYF,TGTGCCAGCAGCTTCCACAAAGAGACCCAGTACTTC
TRBD2,TRBJ2-4,NA,TRBV5-1,CASSLPLAGGLAKNIQYF,TGCGCCAGCAGCTTGCCCCTAGCGGGAGGGCTAGCCAAAAACATTCAGTACTTC
TRBD1,TRBJ1-5,NA,TRBV6-1,CASSGTGGDGSQPQHF,TGTGCCAGCAGTGGGACAGGGGGCGACGGAAGTCAGCCCCAGCATTTT
NA,TRBJ2-6,few,TRBV4-3,CASSQAERQSSGANVLTF,TGCGCCAGCAGCCAAGCCGAGAGACAATCCTCTGGGGCCAACGTCCTGACTTTC
TRBD1,TRBJ2-6,NA,TRBV19,CASNKDRAPSGANVLTF,TGTGCCAGTAATAAGGACAGGGCCCCTTCGGGGGCCAACGTCCTGACTTTC
NA,TRBJ2-1,few,TRBV20-1,CSASMENEQFF,TGCAGTGCTTCTATGGAGAATGAGCAGTTCTTC
TRBD1,TRBJ2-3,few,TRBV6-1,CASSAGQGVTDTQYF,TGTGCCAGCAGCGCTGGACAGGGGGTCACAGATACGCAGTATTTT
TRBD2,TRBJ2-1,NA,TRBV4-2,CASSQVAGGPFDEQFF,TGTGCCAGCAGCCAAGTAGCGGGAGGGCCGTTCGATGAGCAGTTCTTC
NA,TRBJ2-3,NA,TRBV10-1,CASSESRQRRGTDTQYF,TGCGCCAGCAGTGAGTCGAGGCAGCGGAGGGGCACAGATACGCAGTATTTT
NA,TRBJ1-2,NA,TRBV21-1,CASSKEGDTTLWYGYTF,TGTGCCAGCAGCAAAGAGGGGGACACGACTCTATGGTATGGCTACACCTTC